The clone carrying this T cell receptor beta chain came up a few times. No antigen is known for it. The source of the sample is a study of vaccination effects on CD4 cells after COVID-19. Study as a whole: Samples were taken post-vaccine, and their median timing was 72 days after the second dose.

Using viral peptide pools, the ViraFEST assay grew out antigen-specific CD4+ T cells prior to sequencing. Subsequent to a culture period of more than 8 days, CD4+ T cells were isolated. Each participant was given two doses of one vaccine (BNT162b2 or mRNA-1273). Supplemented with 7.5 to 10 IU/ml IL-2 and approximately 10 ug/ml peptides, a few million PBMC per well were kept in culture. In the cultures, half the medium was exchanged for IL-2 medium on days 3 and 7. The repertoire was sequenced with immunoSEQ multiplex PCR; TCRdb's copy has only in-frame clones and lacks some. This sample has tens of thousands of clones; around four fifths occur once, and the top ten carry 0.9% to 1%. The CDR3 is 12 amino acids. Trimming shortened V by 4 bases and J by 8 bases, and 9 bases separated the two germline ends.

The receptor was derived from a human donor who received a COVID-19 vaccine. V is TRBV12-3 or TRBV12-4 and J is TRBJ2-1, with D uncertain. The sample was CD4+ T cells from PBMCs cultured with HCoV-OC43 spike peptides, taken after COVID-19 vaccination. As to subset: HCoV-OC43 spike overlapping peptide pool stimulation. CDR3 DNA: TGTGCCAGCAGTTATACATTGTATGAGCAGTTCTTC. Protein sequence: CASSYTLYEQFF.